Shown below are 6 T cell receptor beta chains from a single sample sequenced in a study of radiation and T cells in renal cell carcinoma. Measured with immunoSEQ multiplex PCR; TCRdb has only the in-frame clones, and not every one. This table has 120,000 or so clones, more than 80% appearing once. Documented time point: blood 2 weeks post-SBRT. Treatment here: 15 Gy SBRT to primary tumor, nephrectomy 4 weeks later. Sequences were derived from blood, sampled from a patient whose treatment included radiotherapy and nephrectomy. The origin of the receptors is a woman aged 60-75 years with renal cell carcinoma.

The V gene is TRBV6-1, the J gene TRBJ2-6; D remains unclear. In germline, CDR1 is MNHNS, CDR2 SASEGT. V was trimmed by 6 bases and J by 0 bases, leaving 6 bases between them. The CDR3 is 14 amino acids. CDR3: CASSAFSGANVLTF. The CDR3 nucleotides are TGTGCCAGCAGCGCGTTCTCTGGGGCCAACGTCCTGACTTTC.

The gene calls are TRBV27 and TRBJ2-7; the match to TRBD1 covers 7 bases. Germline assignment: CDR1 MNHEY and CDR2 SMNVEV (reference sequence). The CDR3 consists of 18 residues. The J segment lost 4 bases and the V segment lost 3 bases, leaving 18 bases of the junction unmatched. For the CDR3, the DNA is TGTGCCAGCAGTTTTTCCCACCCCCTCGGACAGGTTGGGTACGAGCAGTACTTC. As protein: CASSFSHPLGQVGYEQYF.

This clone was seen a single time. V usage is TRBV5-1 and J usage is TRBJ1-2; tentatively, D is TRBD1 (5 bases). The V end lost 3 bases, the J end lost 1 base, and 7 bases lay between the germline ends. Germline assignment: CDR1 SGHRS and CDR2 YFSETQ. The CDR3 length is 13 residues. CDR3: CASSYDSNYGYTF. The CDR3 DNA reads as TGCGCCAGCAGCTACGACAGTAACTATGGCTACACCTTC.

V usage is TRBV6-4 and J usage is TRBJ2-3, with a weak D call TRBD2 (5 bases). The germline V and J ends were trimmed by 3 bases and 7 bases, with 14 bases remaining between them. The CDR3 is 14 amino acids. Germline CDR1 is MRHNA and CDR2 is SNTAGT. The CDR3: CASSDGEGTNTQYF. The CDR3 DNA reads TGTGCCAGCAGTGATGGTGAGGGAACTAATACGCAGTATTTT.

V is TRBV28 and J is TRBJ1-5; D possibly corresponds to TRBD1 (5 bases). Deletions cut 5 bases from V and 7 bases from J, with 15 bases between. The CDR3 extends over 14 amino acids. Germline V gives CDR1 MDHEN, CDR2 SYDVKM. CDR3 loop: CASSPPSGDQPQHF. The CDR3 DNA reads as TGTGCCAGCAGTCCCCCGTCCGGGGACCAGCCCCAGCATTTT.

The rearrangement links TRBV7-9 to TRBJ1-1; D not resolved. CDR1 is SEHNR, CDR2 FQNEAQ, per germline (reference sequence). V was trimmed by 1 base and J by 6 bases, leaving 6 bases between them. The CDR3 has 12 residues. The CDR3 loop is CASSLVGAEAFF. CDR3 DNA sequence: TGTGCCAGCAGCTTAGTTGGGGCTGAAGCTTTCTTT.